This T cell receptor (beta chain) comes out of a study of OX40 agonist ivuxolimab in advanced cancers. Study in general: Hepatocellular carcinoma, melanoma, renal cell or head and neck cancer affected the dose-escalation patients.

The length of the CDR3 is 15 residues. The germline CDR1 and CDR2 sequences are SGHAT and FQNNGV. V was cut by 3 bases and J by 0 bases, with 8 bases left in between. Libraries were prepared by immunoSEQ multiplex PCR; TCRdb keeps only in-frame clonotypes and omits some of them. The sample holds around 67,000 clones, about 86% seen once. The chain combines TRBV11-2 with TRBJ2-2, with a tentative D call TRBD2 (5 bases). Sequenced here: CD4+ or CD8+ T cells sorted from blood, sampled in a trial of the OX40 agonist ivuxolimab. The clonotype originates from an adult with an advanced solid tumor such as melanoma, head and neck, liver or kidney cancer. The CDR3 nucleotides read TGTGCCAGCAGCTTTAAGGGAGCGAACACCGGGGAGCTGTTTTTT. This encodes CASSFKGANTGELFF. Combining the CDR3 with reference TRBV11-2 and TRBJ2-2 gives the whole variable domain EAGVAQSPRYKIIEKRQSVAFWCNPISGHATLYWYQQILGQGPKLLIQFQNNGVVDDSQLPKDRFSAERLKGVDSTLKIQPAKLEDSAVYLCASSFKGANTGELFFGEGSRLTVL.